Listed below are T cell receptor beta chains from one sample, sequenced in a study of blood T cell repertoires in COVID-19. The table came from immunoSEQ multiplex PCR; TCRdb's copy has only in-frame clones and leaves some out. The data show hundreds of thousands of clones, with approximately 84% seen just once and over 0.95% held by the top ten. The specimen was peripheral blood. Source of these receptors: a man aged 40-49 years with acute or convalescent COVID-19. The CDR3 runs from the conserved cysteine through the conserved F or W. D genes are given only for firm matches. Part of the rows lack a size; the others show once, few, many or a class for expanded clones.

size,D,V,J,DNA,CDR3
NA,TRBD1,TRBV5-8,TRBJ2-1,TGTGCCAGCAGCTTGGGACAGGGGTTGTATGAGCAGTTCTTC,CASSLGQGLYEQFF
NA,NA,TRBV6-4,TRBJ2-7,TGTGCCAGCAGTGACGTTAAAGCGGCCACCTACGAGCAGTACTTC,CASSDVKAATYEQYF
NA,NA,TRBV5-5,TRBJ2-1,TGTGCCAGCAGCGGGGGGGCTGGGGCCTACAATGAGCAGTTCTTC,CASSGGAGAYNEQFF
NA,TRBD1,TRBV30,TRBJ1-2,TGTGCCTGGATGGAGGGTCGGGACAGGGGGCGTTATGGCTACACCTTC,CAWMEGRDRGRYGYTF
NA,NA,TRBV6-2/TRBV6-3,TRBJ1-1,TGTGCCAGCAGTAGGGTGACAGACCTAGAAGCTTTCTTT,CASSRVTDLEAFF
NA,TRBD2,TRBV20-1,TRBJ2-3,TGCAGTGCTAGTCGGGCCGGGGGGGCCACCCCAGATACGCAGTATTTT,CSASRAGGATPDTQYF
NA,TRBD1,TRBV5-1,TRBJ1-2,TGCGCCAGCAGCACAGGACAGGGACTATATGGCTACACCTTC,CASSTGQGLYGYTF
NA,NA,TRBV30,TRBJ2-3,TGTGCCTGGAGTCGTATTGCAGATACGCAGTATTTT,CAWSRIADTQYF
NA,NA,TRBV4-2,TRBJ1-2,TGTGCCAGCAGCCAGGTTGGACAGAGCCTCTACACCTTC,CASSQVGQSLYTF
once,TRBD1,TRBV5-5,TRBJ1-1,TGTGCCAGCAGCCCTCCAGGGGGCGAAGCTTTCTTT,CASSPPGGEAFF
few,TRBD2,TRBV6-2/TRBV6-3,TRBJ2-7,TGTGCCAGCAGTTACCCGAGGGAGGGCGAGCAGTACTTC,CASSYPREGEQYF
NA,NA,TRBV7-6,TRBJ2-3,TGTGCCAGCAGCACTTCGTACAGTGTCCTCACAGATACGCAGTATTTT,CASSTSYSVLTDTQYF
NA,NA,TRBV5-6,TRBJ2-3,TGTGCCAGCAGCTTGGTCACGGGGAACACAGATACGCAGTATTTT,CASSLVTGNTDTQYF
NA,NA,TRBV30,TRBJ1-2,TGTGCCTGGAACCGCGGCCAAGAGGCCTATGGCTACACCTTC,CAWNRGQEAYGYTF
NA,NA,TRBV19,TRBJ1-1,TGTGCCAGTACTCCTTTATCTTCGGGAGGCCTTGAAGCTTTCTTT,CASTPLSSGGLEAFF
NA,NA,TRBV28,TRBJ1-2,TGTGCCAGCAGTCATTGGGCACTCTCCAGCTATGGCTACACCTTC,CASSHWALSSYGYTF
once,TRBD1,TRBV2,TRBJ2-1,TGTGCCAGCAGCGAGGACAGGGGGCGGGCGGGAGAGCAGTTCTTC,CASSEDRGRAGEQFF
many,TRBD2,TRBV14,TRBJ2-3,TGTGCCAGCAGCCATCCCAGCGGGGGCTCAGATACGCAGTATTTT,CASSHPSGGSDTQYF
NA,NA,TRBV2,TRBJ2-1,TGTGCCAGCAGTTCTGACAATGAGCAGTTCTTC,CASSSDNEQFF
NA,NA,TRBV9,TRBJ2-2,TGTGCCAGCAGCGTAACTCGGGCCGGGGAGCTGTTTTTT,CASSVTRAGELFF
NA,NA,TRBV19,TRBJ1-2,TGTGCCAGTAGCCCAGGTAATGGCTACACCTTC,CASSPGNGYTF
NA,NA,TRBV11-2,TRBJ2-4,TGTGCCAGCAGCTTGTCACTTGTCGACATTCAGTACTTC,CASSLSLVDIQYF
NA,NA,TRBV6-5,TRBJ1-2,TGTGCCAGCAACCTGCACCGGGAAAGTGGCTATGGCTACACCTTC,CASNLHRESGYGYTF
once,NA,TRBV14,TRBJ2-2,TGTGCCAGCAACCAAGGGGCCACCGGGGAGCTGTTTTTT,CASNQGATGELFF
NA,TRBD2,TRBV7-3,TRBJ2-3,TGTGCCAGCAGGAGGAGCGGGGGCACAGATACGCAGTATTTT,CASRRSGGTDTQYF
NA,NA,TRBV28,TRBJ1-2,TGTGCCAGCAGTTTACCCTCGGGGGGTGTCTATGGCTACACCTTC,CASSLPSGGVYGYTF
NA,NA,TRBV5-4,TRBJ1-6,TGTGCCAGCAGCTTGGGTCACAGTAATTCACCCCTCCACTTT,CASSLGHSNSPLHF
NA,NA,TRBV27,TRBJ1-1,TGTGCCAGCAGTTTATCGAACAGGGTGGGGCCTGAAGCTTTCTTT,CASSLSNRVGPEAFF
NA,TRBD1,TRBV7-8,TRBJ1-1,TGTGCCAGCAGCTCCTTTCAGGGGGCAGGCACTGAAGCTTTCTTT,CASSSFQGAGTEAFF
NA,NA,TRBV18,TRBJ1-1,TGTGCCAGCCGATCTACAGGGAACACTGAAGCTTTCTTT,CASRSTGNTEAFF
NA,TRBD1,TRBV19,TRBJ1-1,TGTGCCAGTAGTCCAGGGGACAGAAGTAGCACTGAAGCTTTCTTT,CASSPGDRSSTEAFF
NA,NA,TRBV6-6,TRBJ2-1,TGTGCCAGCAGTCCGACAGACAATGAGCAGTTCTTC,CASSPTDNEQFF
NA,TRBD1,TRBV5-4,TRBJ2-2,TGTGCCAGCAGCTTAGGTTCGCAGGGGGTTAGCACCGGGGAGCTGTTTTTT,CASSLGSQGVSTGELFF
once,NA,TRBV19,TRBJ2-1,TGTGCCAGTAGTAGAATCCGGGGGTACTCCTACAATGAGCAGTTCTTC,CASSRIRGYSYNEQFF
NA,NA,TRBV11-3,TRBJ2-7,TGTGCCAGCAGCTTAGCCCCAGACGGACAGACCTACGAGCAGTACTTC,CASSLAPDGQTYEQYF
few,TRBD1,TRBV10-2,TRBJ1-2,TGCGCCAGCAGTGAGCGACAGGGAACGCCCTATGGCTACACCTTC,CASSERQGTPYGYTF
NA,TRBD1,TRBV5-4,TRBJ1-1,TGTGCCAGCAGCCAACGGACAGGTGGGAACACTGAAGCTTTCTTT,CASSQRTGGNTEAFF
few,TRBD2,TRBV19,TRBJ2-1,TGTGCCAGAGAAGCGGGGGGGGAGAACGAGCAGTTCTTC,CAREAGGENEQFF
NA,NA,TRBV28,TRBJ1-5,TGTGCCAGCACCATGGACAGTCTTGGAAGTCAGCCCCAGCATTTT,CASTMDSLGSQPQHF
NA,NA,TRBV19,TRBJ1-5,TGTGCCAGTAGTGGGGCAGTTTCGGGCAATCAGCCCCAGCATTTT,CASSGAVSGNQPQHF
few,NA,TRBV5-1,TRBJ2-5,TGCGCCAGCAGCTATCGGCGGGTTGAGACCCAGTACTTC,CASSYRRVETQYF
NA,NA,TRBV19,TRBJ1-3,TGTGCCAGTATCCGTGAGAACACCATATATTTT,CASIRENTIYF
once,TRBD1,TRBV2,TRBJ1-1,TGTGCCAGCAGGGGACAGGGGATGAACACTGAAGCTTTCTTT,CASRGQGMNTEAFF
NA,NA,TRBV28,TRBJ1-2,TGTGCCAGCAGTTCAGGGTTGGGCTACACCTTC,CASSSGLGYTF
NA,NA,TRBV18,TRBJ1-1,TGTGCCAGCTCACCGGCCACGAACACTGAAGCTTTCTTT,CASSPATNTEAFF
NA,NA,TRBV5-1,TRBJ1-2,TGCGCCAGCAGCTTGCTACAGGGTTCTGATGGCTACACCTTC,CASSLLQGSDGYTF
NA,NA,TRBV7-3,TRBJ2-1,TGTGCCAGCAGCTTATGGGGGGGCGGCAATGAGCAGTTCTTC,CASSLWGGGNEQFF
few,NA,TRBV10-3,TRBJ1-1,TGTGCCATCAGTTCCGCAGGGAACACTGAAGCTTTCTTT,CAISSAGNTEAFF